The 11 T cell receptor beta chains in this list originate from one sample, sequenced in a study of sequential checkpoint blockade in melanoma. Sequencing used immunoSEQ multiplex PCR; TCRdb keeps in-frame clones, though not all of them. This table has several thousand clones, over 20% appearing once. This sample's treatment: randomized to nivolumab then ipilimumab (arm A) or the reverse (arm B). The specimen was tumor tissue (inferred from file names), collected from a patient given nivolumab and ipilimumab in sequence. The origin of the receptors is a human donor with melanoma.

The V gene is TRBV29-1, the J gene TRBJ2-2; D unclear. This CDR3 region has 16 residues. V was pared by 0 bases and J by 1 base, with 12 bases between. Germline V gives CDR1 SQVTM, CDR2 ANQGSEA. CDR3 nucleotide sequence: TGCAGCGTTGAAGATCTGAGACAAAGGAACACCGGGGAGCTGTTTTTT. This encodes CSVEDLRQRNTGELFF.

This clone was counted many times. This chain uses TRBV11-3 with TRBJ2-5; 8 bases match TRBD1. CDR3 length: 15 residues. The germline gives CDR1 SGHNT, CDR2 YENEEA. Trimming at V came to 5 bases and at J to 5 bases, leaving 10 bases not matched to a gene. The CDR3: CASSQSDRAMETQYF. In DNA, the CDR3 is TGTGCCAGCAGCCAATCGGACAGGGCGATGGAGACCCAGTACTTC.

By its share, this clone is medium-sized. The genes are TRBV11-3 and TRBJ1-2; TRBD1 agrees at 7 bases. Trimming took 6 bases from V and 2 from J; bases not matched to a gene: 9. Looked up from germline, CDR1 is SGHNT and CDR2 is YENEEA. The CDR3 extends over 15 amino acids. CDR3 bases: TGTGCCAGCAGGGACACACAGGGGTTCAACTATGGCTACACCTTC. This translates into CASRDTQGFNYGYTF. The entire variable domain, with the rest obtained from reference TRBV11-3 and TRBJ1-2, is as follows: EAGVVQSPRYKIIEKKQPVAFWCNPISGHNTLYWYLQNLGQGPELLIRYENEEAVDDSQLPKDRFSAERLKGVDSTLKIQPAELGDSAVYLCASRDTQGFNYGYTFGSGTRLTVV.

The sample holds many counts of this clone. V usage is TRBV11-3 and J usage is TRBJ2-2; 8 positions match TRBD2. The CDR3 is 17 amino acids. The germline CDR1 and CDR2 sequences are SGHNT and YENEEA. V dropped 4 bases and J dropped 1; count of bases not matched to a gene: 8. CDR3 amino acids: CASSSRRSGVNTGELFF. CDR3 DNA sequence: TGTGCCAGCAGCTCCCGGCGTAGCGGGGTGAACACCGGGGAGCTGTTTTTT.

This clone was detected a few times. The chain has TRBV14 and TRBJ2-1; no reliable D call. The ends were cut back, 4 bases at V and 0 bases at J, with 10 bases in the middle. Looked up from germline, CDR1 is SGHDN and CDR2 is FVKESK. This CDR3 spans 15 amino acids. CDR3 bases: TGTGCCAGCAGCCCTTCTGTCCCCTCCTACAATGAGCAGTTCTTC. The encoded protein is CASSPSVPSYNEQFF.

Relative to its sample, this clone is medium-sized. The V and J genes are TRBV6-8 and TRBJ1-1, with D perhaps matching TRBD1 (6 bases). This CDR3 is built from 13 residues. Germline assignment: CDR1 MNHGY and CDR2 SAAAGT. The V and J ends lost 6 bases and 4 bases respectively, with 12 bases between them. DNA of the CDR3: TGTGCCAGCAGGCTGGGGGCAGCCACTGAAGCTTTCTTT. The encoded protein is CASRLGAATEAFF.

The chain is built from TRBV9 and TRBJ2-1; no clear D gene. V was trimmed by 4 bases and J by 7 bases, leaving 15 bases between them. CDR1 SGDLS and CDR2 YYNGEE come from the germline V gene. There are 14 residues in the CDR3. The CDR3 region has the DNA TGTGCCAGCAGCTCCCCCGGCCAATGGAATGAGCAGTTCTTC. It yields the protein CASSSPGQWNEQFF.

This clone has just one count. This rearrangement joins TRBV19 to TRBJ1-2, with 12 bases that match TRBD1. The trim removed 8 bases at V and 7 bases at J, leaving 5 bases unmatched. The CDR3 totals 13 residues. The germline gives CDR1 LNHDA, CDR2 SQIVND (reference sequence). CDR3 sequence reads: CASRDRGLGGYTF. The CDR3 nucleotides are TGTGCCAGTCGGGACAGGGGGCTGGGTGGCTACACCTTC.

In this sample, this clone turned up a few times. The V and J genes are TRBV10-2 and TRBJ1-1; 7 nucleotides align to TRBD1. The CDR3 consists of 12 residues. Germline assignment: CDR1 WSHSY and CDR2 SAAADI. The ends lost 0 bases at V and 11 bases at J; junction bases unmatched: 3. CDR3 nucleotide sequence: TGCGCCAGCAGTGAGTCGACAGGGATGGCTTTCTTT. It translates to CASSESTGMAFF.

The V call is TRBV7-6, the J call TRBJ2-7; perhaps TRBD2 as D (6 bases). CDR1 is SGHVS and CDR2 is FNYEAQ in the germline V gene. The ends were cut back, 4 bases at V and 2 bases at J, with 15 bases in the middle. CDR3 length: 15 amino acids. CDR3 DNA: TGTGCCAGCAGCTCCTCCGGGACTCAGGCCTACGAGCAGTACTTC. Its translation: CASSSSGTQAYEQYF.

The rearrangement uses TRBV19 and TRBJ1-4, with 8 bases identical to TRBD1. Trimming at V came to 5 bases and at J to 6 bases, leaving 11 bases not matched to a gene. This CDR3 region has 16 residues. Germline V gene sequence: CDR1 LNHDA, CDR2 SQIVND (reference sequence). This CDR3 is CASSPRTGRRDEKLFF. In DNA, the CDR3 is TGTGCCAGTAGTCCGAGGACAGGGCGGAGGGATGAAAAACTGTTTTTT.